This T cell receptor (beta chain) is from a study of cytomegalovirus exposure and HLA in healthy donors. Study results and limitations: Cytomegalovirus association was assigned to approximately 160 TCR beta chains.

The donors were members of the approximately 120-subject validation cohort (separate from the approximately 730-subject first cohort). Regarding this clone: What it binds is not known.

The V segment lost 6 bases and the J segment 6 bases; nucleotides outside the gene matches: 5. The CDR3 has 13 residues. Germline loops: CDR1 SGHTA, CDR2 FQGNSA. The method was immunoSEQ multiplex PCR; TCRdb's version includes in-frame clones alone and lacks a portion of them. The data hold fewer than 350,000 clones, with roughly 90% observed a single time. The chain has TRBV7-2 and TRBJ1-3, with TRBD1 matching 7 bases. The receptor was derived from a woman younger than 35 in good health and CMV-seronegative. Sequencing was performed on PBMCs. The CDR3 is CASRATGINTIYF. CDR3 nucleotides: TGTGCCAGCAGGGCGACAGGGATAAACACCATATATTTT.